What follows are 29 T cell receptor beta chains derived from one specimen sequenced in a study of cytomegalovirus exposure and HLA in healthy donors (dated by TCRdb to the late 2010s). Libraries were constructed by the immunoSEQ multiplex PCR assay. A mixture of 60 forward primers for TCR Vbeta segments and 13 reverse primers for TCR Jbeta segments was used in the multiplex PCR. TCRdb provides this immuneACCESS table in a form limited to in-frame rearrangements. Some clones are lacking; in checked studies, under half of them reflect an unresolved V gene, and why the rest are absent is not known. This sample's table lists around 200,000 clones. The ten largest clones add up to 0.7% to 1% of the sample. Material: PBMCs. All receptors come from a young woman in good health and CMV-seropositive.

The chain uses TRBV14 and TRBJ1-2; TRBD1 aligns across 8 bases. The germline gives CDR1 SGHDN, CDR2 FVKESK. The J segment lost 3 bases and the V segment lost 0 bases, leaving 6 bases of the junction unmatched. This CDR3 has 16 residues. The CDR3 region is CASSQDTRTGYYGYTF. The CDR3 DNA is TGTGCCAGCAGCCAAGATACGCGGACAGGGTACTATGGCTACACCTTC. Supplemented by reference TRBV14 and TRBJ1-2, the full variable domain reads EAGVTQFPSHSVIEKGQTVTLRCDPISGHDNLYWYRRVMGKEIKFLLHFVKESKQDESGMPNNRFLAERTGGTYSTLKVQPAELEDSGVYFCASSQDTRTGYYGYTFGSGTRLTVV.

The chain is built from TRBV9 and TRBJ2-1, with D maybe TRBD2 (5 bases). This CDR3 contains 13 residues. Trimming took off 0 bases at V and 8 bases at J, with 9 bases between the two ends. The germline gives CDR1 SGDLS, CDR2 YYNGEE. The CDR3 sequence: CASSVGSGDEQFF. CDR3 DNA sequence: TGTGCCAGCAGCGTAGGTTCCGGGGATGAGCAGTTCTTC.

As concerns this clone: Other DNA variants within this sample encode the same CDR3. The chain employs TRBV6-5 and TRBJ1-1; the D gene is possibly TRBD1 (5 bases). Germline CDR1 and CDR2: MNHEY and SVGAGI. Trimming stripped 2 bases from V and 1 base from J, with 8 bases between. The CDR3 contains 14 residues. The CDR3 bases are TGTGCCAGCAGTTACGACAGAAAGAACACTGAAGCTTTCTTT. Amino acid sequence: CASSYDRKNTEAFF.

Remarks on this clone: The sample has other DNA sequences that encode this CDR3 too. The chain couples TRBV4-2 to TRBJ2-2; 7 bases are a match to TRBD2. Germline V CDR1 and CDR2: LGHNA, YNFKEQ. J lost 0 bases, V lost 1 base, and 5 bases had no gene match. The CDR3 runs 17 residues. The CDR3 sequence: CASSQVPAGTNTGELFF. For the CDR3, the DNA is TGTGCCAGCAGCCAAGTACCAGCGGGGACGAACACCGGGGAGCTGTTTTTT.

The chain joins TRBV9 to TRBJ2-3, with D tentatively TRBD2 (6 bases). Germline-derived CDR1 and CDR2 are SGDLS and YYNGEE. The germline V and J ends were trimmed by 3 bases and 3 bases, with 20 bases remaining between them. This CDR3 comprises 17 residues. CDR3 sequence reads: CASSGGGTNGRTDTQYF. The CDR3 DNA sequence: TGTGCCAGCAGCGGGGGCGGGACCAACGGAAGGACAGATACGCAGTATTTT.

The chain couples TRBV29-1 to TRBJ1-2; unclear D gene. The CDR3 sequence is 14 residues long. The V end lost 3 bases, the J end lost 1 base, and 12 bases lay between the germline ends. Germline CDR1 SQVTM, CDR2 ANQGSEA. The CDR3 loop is CSVEFETSNYGYTF. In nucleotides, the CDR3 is TGCAGCGTTGAGTTCGAGACAAGTAACTATGGCTACACCTTC.

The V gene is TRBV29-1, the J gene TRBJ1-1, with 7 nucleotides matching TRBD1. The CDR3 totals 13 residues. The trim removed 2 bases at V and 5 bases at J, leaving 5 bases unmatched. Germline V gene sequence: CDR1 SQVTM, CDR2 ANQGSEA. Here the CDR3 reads CSVEKQGKTEAFF. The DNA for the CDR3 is TGCAGCGTTGAAAAACAGGGGAAGACTGAAGCTTTCTTT.

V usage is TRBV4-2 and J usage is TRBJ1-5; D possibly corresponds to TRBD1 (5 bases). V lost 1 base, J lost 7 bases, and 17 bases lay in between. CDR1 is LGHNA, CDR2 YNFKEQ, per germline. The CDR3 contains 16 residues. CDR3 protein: CASSQVTGRVEQPQHF. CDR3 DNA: TGTGCCAGCAGCCAAGTTACCGGCAGGGTAGAGCAGCCCCAGCATTTT.

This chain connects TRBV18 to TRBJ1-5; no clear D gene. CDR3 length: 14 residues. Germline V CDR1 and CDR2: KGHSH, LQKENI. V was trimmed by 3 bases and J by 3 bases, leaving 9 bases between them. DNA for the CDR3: TGTGCCAGCTCACCCGGACTGTACAATCAGCCCCAGCATTTT. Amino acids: CASSPGLYNQPQHF.

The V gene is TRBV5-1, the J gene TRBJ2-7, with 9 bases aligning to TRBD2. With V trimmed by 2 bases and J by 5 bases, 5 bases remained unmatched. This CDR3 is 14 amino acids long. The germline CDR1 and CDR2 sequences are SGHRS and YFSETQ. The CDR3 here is CASSFSGSLNEQYF. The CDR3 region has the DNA TGCGCCAGCAGCTTTAGCGGGAGTTTAAACGAGCAGTACTTC.

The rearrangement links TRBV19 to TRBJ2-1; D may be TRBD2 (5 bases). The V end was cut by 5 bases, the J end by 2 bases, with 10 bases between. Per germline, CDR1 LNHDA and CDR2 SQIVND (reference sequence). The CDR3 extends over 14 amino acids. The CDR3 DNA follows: TGTGCCAGTAGTCCAGGACTTGCCTACAATGAGCAGTTCTTC. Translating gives CASSPGLAYNEQFF.

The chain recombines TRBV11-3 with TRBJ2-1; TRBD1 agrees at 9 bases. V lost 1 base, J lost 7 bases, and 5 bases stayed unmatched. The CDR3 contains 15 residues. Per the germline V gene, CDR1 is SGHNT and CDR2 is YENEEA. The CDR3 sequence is CASSLGRDRANEQFF. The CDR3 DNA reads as TGTGCCAGCAGCTTAGGAAGGGACAGGGCTAATGAGCAGTTCTTC.

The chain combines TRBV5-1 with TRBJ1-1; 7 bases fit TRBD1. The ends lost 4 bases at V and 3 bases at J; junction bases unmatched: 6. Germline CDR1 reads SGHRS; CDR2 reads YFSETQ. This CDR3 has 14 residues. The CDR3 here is CASSRGDSHTEAFF. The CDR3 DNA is TGCGCCAGCAGCCGAGGGGACAGCCACACTGAAGCTTTCTTT.

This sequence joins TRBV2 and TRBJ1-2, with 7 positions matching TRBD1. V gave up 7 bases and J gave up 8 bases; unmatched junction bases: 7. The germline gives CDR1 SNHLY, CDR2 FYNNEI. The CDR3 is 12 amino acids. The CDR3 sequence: CASITTGRGYTF. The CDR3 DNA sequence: TGTGCCAGCATTACGACAGGGCGCGGCTACACCTTC.

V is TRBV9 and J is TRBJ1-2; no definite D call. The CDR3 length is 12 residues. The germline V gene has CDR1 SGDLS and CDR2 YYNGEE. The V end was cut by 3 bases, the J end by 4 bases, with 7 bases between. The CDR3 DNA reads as TGTGCCAGCAGCGCGGAGGGCTATGGCTACACCTTC. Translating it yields CASSAEGYGYTF. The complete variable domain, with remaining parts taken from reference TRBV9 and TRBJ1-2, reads DSGVTQTPKHLITATGQRVTLRCSPRSGDLSVYWYQQSLDQGLQFLIQYYNGEERAKGNILERFSAQQFPDLHSELNLSSLELGDSALYFCASSAEGYGYTFGSGTRLTVV.

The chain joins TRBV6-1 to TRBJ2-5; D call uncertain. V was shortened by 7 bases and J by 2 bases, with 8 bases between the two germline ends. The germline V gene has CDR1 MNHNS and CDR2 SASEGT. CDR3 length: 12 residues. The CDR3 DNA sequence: TGTGCCAGCAAGATTAGACAAGAGACCCAGTACTTC. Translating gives CASKIRQETQYF.

This CDR3 reads CASSSRDTNPNEQFF. In DNA form, the CDR3 reads TGTGCCAGCAGCTCGAGGGACACCAACCCCAATGAGCAGTTCTTC. The chain carries TRBV11-3 and TRBJ2-1; weak D call: TRBD1 (6 bases). Germline V CDR1 and CDR2: SGHNT, YENEEA. CDR3 size: 15 residues. The V and J ends lost 4 bases and 6 bases respectively, with 16 bases between them. The complete variable domain, with remaining parts taken from reference TRBV11-3 and TRBJ2-1, reads EAGVVQSPRYKIIEKKQPVAFWCNPISGHNTLYWYLQNLGQGPELLIRYENEEAVDDSQLPKDRFSAERLKGVDSTLKIQPAELGDSAVYLCASSSRDTNPNEQFFGPGTRLTVL.

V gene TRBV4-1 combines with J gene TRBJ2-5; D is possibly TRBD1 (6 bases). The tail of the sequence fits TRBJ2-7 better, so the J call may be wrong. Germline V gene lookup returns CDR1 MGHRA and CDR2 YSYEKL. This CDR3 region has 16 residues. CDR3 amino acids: CASSQGLDSSSYEQYF. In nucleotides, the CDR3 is TGCGCCAGCAGCCAAGGTTTGGACAGCAGCTCCTACGAGCAGTACTTC.

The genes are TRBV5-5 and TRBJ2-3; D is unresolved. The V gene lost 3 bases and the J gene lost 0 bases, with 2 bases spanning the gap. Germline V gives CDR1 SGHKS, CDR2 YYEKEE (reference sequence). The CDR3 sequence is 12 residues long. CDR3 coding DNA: TGTGCCAGCAGCTCGAGCACAGATACGCAGTATTTT. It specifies CASSSSTDTQYF.

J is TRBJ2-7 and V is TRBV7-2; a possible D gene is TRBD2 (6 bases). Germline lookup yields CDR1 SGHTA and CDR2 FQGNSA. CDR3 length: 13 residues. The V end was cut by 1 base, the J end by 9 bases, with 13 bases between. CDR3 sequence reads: CASSLVGSGLQYF. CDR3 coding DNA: TGTGCCAGCAGCTTAGTAGGCAGCGGGCTGCAGTACTTC.

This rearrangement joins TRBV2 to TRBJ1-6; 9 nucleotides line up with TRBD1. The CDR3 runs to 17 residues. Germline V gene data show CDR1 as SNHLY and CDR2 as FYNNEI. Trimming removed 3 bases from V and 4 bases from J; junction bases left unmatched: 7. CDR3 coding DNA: TGTGCCAGCAGTGAGGGGGGACAGGGACGTTATAATTCACCCCTCCACTTT. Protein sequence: CASSEGGQGRYNSPLHF.

The CDR3 spells CASERDRVDTIYF. CDR3 DNA: TGTGCCAGCGAACGGGACAGGGTCGACACCATATATTTT. The V and J genes are TRBV5-8 and TRBJ1-3; 9 nucleotides agree with TRBD1. The trim removed 7 bases at V and 8 bases at J, leaving 7 bases unmatched. The germline CDR1 and CDR2 sequences are SGHTS and YDEGEE. This CDR3 region has 13 residues.

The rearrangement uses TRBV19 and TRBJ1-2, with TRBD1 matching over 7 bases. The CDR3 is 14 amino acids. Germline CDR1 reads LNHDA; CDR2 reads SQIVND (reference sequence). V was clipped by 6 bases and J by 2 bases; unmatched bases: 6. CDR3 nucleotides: TGTGCCAGTAGCGCGACAGGGCAGAACTATGGCTACACCTTC. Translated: CASSATGQNYGYTF.

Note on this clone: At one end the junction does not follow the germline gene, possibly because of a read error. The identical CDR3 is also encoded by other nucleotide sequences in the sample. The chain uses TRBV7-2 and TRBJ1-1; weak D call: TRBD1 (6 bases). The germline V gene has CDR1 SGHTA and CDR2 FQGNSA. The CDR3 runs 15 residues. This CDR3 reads CASSFSQGMNTEAFF. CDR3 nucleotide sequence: TGCGCCAGCAGCTTTAGTCAGGGGATGAACACTGAAGCTTTCTTT.

The DNA of the CDR3 is TGTGCCAGCAGCGTACCCCGACAGGGGCCTCTTGAAGCTTTCTTT. Translating it yields CASSVPRQGPLEAFF. The rearrangement links TRBV6-6 to TRBJ1-1, with 8 positions matching TRBD1. The CDR3 contains 15 residues. CDR1 and CDR2 (germline): MNHNY, SVGAGI (reference sequence). V trimming: 6 bases; J trimming: 7 bases; junction bases outside the gene matches: 13.

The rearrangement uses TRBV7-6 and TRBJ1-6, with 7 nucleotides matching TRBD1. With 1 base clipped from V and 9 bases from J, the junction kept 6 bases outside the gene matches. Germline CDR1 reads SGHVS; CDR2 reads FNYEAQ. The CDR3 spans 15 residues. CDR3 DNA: TGTGCCAGCAGCTTAGTAGGGTCAGGGGGTTCACCCCTCCACTTT. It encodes CASSLVGSGGSPLHF.

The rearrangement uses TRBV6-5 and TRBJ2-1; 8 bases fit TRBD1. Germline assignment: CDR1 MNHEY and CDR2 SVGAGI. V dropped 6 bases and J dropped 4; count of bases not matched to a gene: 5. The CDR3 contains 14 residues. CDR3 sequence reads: CASRSGQGYNEQFF. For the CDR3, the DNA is TGTGCCAGCAGAAGCGGACAGGGTTACAATGAGCAGTTCTTC.

This CDR3 is CASSLALLAGGNEQFF. In DNA form, the CDR3 reads TGTGCCAGCAGCTTAGCCCTACTAGCGGGGGGCAATGAGCAGTTCTTC. This chain connects TRBV7-9 to TRBJ2-1; 12 nucleotides match TRBD2. V trimming: 0 bases; J trimming: 6 bases; junction bases outside the gene matches: 3. CDR1 is SEHNR and CDR2 is FQNEAQ in the germline V gene (reference sequence). The CDR3 is made up of 16 amino acids.

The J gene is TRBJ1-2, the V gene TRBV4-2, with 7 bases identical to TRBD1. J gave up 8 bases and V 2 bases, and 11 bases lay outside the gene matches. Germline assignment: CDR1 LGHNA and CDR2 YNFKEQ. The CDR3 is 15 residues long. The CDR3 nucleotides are TGTGCCAGCAGCCAACGGGAAGGGGGCGTAATAGGCTACACCTTC. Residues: CASSQREGGVIGYTF.